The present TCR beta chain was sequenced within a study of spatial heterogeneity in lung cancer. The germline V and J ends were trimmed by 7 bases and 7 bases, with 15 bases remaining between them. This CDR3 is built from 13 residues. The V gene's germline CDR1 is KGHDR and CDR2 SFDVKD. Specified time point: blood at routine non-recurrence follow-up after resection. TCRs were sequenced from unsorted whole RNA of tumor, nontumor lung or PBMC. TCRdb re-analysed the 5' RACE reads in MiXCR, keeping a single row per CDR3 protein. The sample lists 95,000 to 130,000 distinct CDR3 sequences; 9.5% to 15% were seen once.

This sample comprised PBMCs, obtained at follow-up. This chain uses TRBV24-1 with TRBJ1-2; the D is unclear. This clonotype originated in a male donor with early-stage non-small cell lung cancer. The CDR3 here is CATRQTPSGGYTF. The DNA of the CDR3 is TGTGCCACCAGGCAGACACCGTCGGGTGGCTACACCTTC.